The 15 T cell receptor beta chains below come from one sample, sequenced in a study of identical twins. TCRdb independently ran MiXCR on the 5' RACE reads; one entry per CDR3 protein. This table holds roughly 260,000 distinct CDR3 sequences, roughly 13% found once. Sequencing was carried out using memory (CD45RO+) T cells sorted from blood. These receptors came from a woman in her late teens or twenties in good health.

This clonotype turned up a few times. The chain has TRBV20-1 and TRBJ1-4; 9 positions match TRBD1. CDR1 and CDR2 (germline): DFQATT, SNEGSKA (reference sequence). The CDR3 length is 15 residues. The ends lost 2 bases at V and 5 bases at J; junction bases unmatched: 6. This CDR3 is CSARRVGQGNEKLFF. In DNA form, the CDR3 reads TGCAGTGCTAGAAGGGTTGGACAGGGGAATGAAAAACTGTTTTTT.

This chain links TRBV9 with TRBJ2-3, with 8 positions matching TRBD2. Trimming at V came to 0 bases and at J to 4 bases, leaving 4 bases not matched to a gene. The CDR3 runs 15 residues. Germline CDR1 is SGDLS and CDR2 is YYNGEE. The CDR3 spells CASSVGSAGADTQYF. CDR3 coding DNA: TGTGCCAGCAGCGTAGGGTCAGCGGGGGCAGATACGCAGTATTTT. The complete variable domain, with remaining parts taken from reference TRBV9 and TRBJ2-3, reads DSGVTQTPKHLITATGQRVTLRCSPRSGDLSVYWYQQSLDQGLQFLIQYYNGEERAKGNILERFSAQQFPDLHSELNLSSLELGDSALYFCASSVGSAGADTQYFGPGTRLTVL.

The chain recombines TRBV24-1 with TRBJ2-1; D unresolved. Germline-derived CDR1 and CDR2 are KGHDR and SFDVKD. V was cut by 9 bases and J by 10 bases, with 15 bases left in between. The CDR3 covers 12 residues. The CDR3, as DNA: TGTGCCACCTCCTCTTACGTGGGGGAGCAGTTCTTC. This encodes CATSSYVGEQFF.

In its sample, this clonotype was seen many times. The V gene is TRBV7-2, the J gene TRBJ2-5; D remains ambiguous. The V end was cut by 3 bases, the J end by 6 bases, with 8 bases between. Germline CDR1 and CDR2: SGHTA and FQGNSA. The CDR3 length is 12 residues. The CDR3 nucleotides read TGTGCCAGCAGCTTCGGAATGCAGACCCAGTACTTC. Translated: CASSFGMQTQYF.

This clonotype has more than one count but fewer than ten. This chain connects TRBV12-3 or TRBV12-4 to TRBJ1-1; D uncertain. V was clipped by 6 bases and J by 0 bases, with 14 bases between them. This CDR3 region has 15 residues. Here the CDR3 reads CASRAPTFMNTEAFF. The CDR3 bases are TGTGCCAGCAGGGCCCCCACCTTCATGAACACTGAAGCTTTCTTT.

J is TRBJ2-7 and V is TRBV28; D is uncertain. V was shortened by 5 bases and J by 2 bases, with 7 bases between the two germline ends. The CDR3 has 12 residues. Germline V gives CDR1 MDHEN, CDR2 SYDVKM. This CDR3 reads CASSQIAYEQYF. As DNA, the CDR3 is TGTGCCAGCAGTCAGATAGCCTACGAGCAGTACTTC.

The chain employs TRBV2 and TRBJ1-6, with D uncertain. Looked up from germline, CDR1 is SNHLY and CDR2 is FYNNEI. Trimming removed 4 bases from V and 7 bases from J, with 8 bases in between. The CDR3 extends over 13 amino acids. CDR3 in amino acids: CASSGLMNSPLHF. The DNA of the CDR3 is TGTGCCAGCAGTGGGCTGATGAATTCACCCCTCCACTTT.

This clonotype was counted between two and nine times. The rearrangement links TRBV29-1 to TRBJ1-1, with D maybe TRBD1 (5 bases). The CDR3 has 14 amino acids. V shed 6 bases and J shed 0 bases, with 14 bases lying between them. Germline-derived CDR1 and CDR2 are SQVTM and ANQGSEA. The CDR3 nucleotides read TGCAGCGTGGCGAGAGACAGCATGAACACTGAAGCTTTCTTT. Translating gives CSVARDSMNTEAFF.

V usage is TRBV12-3 or TRBV12-4 and J usage is TRBJ1-2; a weak D match, TRBD1 (5 bases). V lost 6 bases, J lost 7 bases, and 15 bases lay in between. The CDR3 runs to 13 residues. CDR3 DNA sequence: TGTGCCAGCAGCAGAACAAGGGACGGTGGCTACACCTTC. It translates to CASSRTRDGGYTF.

The rearrangement joins TRBV29-1 to TRBJ2-3, with TRBD2 as a possible D gene (6 bases). Per germline, CDR1 SQVTM and CDR2 ANQGSEA. This CDR3 is 13 amino acids long. V lost 7 bases and J 3 bases, leaving 14 bases between the germline ends. In DNA, the CDR3 is TGCAGCGGGGGACTCGACAAGACAGATACGCAGTATTTT. Translated, it gives CSGGLDKTDTQYF.

V gene TRBV5-1 combines with J gene TRBJ2-3; tentative D call: TRBD1 (5 bases). Germline CDR1 and CDR2: SGHRS and YFSETQ. V was trimmed by 4 bases and J by 1 base, leaving 13 bases between them. CDR3 length: 15 amino acids. The CDR3, as DNA: TGCGCCAGCAGCCCGACAGTCCCTGGCACAGATACGCAGTATTTT. It specifies CASSPTVPGTDTQYF.

This sequence joins TRBV5-5 and TRBJ2-1, with unresolved D. The CDR3 contains 16 residues. In germline, CDR1 is SGHKS, CDR2 YYEKEE (reference sequence). V lost 1 base and J 0 bases, leaving 11 bases between the germline ends. The CDR3 bases are TGTGCCAGCAGCTTGCGAATCCCGAGCTCCTACAATGAGCAGTTCTTC. It yields the protein CASSLRIPSSYNEQFF.

The V gene is TRBV29-1, the J gene TRBJ1-2; TRBD1 might be the D (6 bases). V was cut by 7 bases and J by 4 bases, with 10 bases left in between. CDR1 and CDR2 (germline): SQVTM, ANQGSEA. The CDR3 sequence is 11 residues long. The CDR3 reads CSGGTSYGYTF. CDR3 nucleotides: TGCAGCGGGGGGACAAGCTATGGCTACACCTTC.

This clonotype occurred a few times. This sequence joins TRBV7-6 and TRBJ2-3; D unclear. This CDR3 has 13 residues. The V end lost 5 bases, the J end lost 4 bases, and 10 bases lay between the germline ends. Germline V gene data show CDR1 as SGHVS and CDR2 as FNYEAQ. The CDR3 reads CASSPPWADTQYF. Written as DNA, the CDR3 is TGTGCCAGCAGCCCCCCTTGGGCAGATACGCAGTATTTT. The variable domain in full, with the rest retrieved from reference TRBV7-6 and TRBJ2-3, is GAGVSQSPRYKVTKRGQDVALRCDPISGHVSLYWYRQALGQGPEFLTYFNYEAQQDKSGLPNDRFSAERPEGSISTLTIQRTEQRDSAMYRCASSPPWADTQYFGPGTRLTVL.

This clonotype showed up just a few times. The chain has TRBV20-1 and TRBJ2-1; D is uncertain. The CDR3 is 12 amino acids. Trimming shortened V by 3 bases and J by 8 bases, and 11 bases separated the two germline ends. The germline gives CDR1 DFQATT, CDR2 SNEGSKA (reference sequence). The CDR3 bases are TGCAGTGCTAGGCGATCGGTGGATGAGCAGTTCTTC. Its protein product is CSARRSVDEQFF.